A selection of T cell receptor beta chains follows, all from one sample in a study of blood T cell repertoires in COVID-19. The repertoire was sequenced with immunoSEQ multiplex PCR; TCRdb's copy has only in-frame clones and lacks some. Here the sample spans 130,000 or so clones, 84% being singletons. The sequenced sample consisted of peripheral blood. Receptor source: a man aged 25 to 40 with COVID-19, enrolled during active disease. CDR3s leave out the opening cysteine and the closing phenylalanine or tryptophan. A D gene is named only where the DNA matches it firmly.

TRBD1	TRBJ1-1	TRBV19	ASSTGTEYAF
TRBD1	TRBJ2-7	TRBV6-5	ASTLGQGRYEQY
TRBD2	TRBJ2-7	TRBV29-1	SVGFSSGRMGGEQY
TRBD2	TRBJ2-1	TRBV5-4	ASSSRTSGTYNEQF
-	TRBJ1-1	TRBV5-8	ASSSRQTNTEAF
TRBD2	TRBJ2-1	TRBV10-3	AISAGSGNLGNEQF
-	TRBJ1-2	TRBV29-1	SVAPRGRGPEGYGYT
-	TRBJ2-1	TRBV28	ASSLAGIEQF
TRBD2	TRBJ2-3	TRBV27	ASRSGTSPDTQY
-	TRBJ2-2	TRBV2	ASSDEGTGELF
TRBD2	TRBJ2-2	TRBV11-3	ASSSGGDTGELF
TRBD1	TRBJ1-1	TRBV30	AWSPNRGAGEAF
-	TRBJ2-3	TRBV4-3	ASSQDWRGITDTQY
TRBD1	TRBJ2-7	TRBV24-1	ATSRTGSSYEQY
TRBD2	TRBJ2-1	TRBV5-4	ASSLQREVPYNEQF
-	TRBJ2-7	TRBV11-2	ASLSQGSYEQY
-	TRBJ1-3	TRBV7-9	ASSEDSLSGNTIY
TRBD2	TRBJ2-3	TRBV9	ASSGAQPGLAFSTDTQY
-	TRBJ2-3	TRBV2	ASSAFGIGTDTQY
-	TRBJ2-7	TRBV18	ASSPFGAQAYEQY
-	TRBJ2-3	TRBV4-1	ASSQEFQWASEFSDTQY
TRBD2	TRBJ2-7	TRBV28	ASSLPPREGRQY
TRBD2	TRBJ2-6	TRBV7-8	ASSPRAAGGNSGANVLT
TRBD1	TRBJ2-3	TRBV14	ASSQWGQGTDTQY
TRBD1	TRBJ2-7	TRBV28	ASSLSRQGPY
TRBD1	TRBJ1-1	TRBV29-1	SVTGSGFTEAF
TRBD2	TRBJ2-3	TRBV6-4	ASSDGTSDSTDTQY
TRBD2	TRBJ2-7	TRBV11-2	ASSIIAGSSYEQY
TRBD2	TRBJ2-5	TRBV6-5	ASTPTGGPKTQY
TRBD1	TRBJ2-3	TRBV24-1	ATSDPTGGRDTQY
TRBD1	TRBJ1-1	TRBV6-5	ASSWTGRRNTEAF
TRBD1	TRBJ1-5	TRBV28	ASRLRQGGVVPQH
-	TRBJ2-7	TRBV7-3	AGHREYSYEQY
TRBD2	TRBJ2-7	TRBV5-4	ASSPGLAGGYEQY
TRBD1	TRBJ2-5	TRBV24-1	ATSEGQGNQETQY
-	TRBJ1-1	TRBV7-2	ASSLSHSPTEAF
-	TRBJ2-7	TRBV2	ASSQSYEQY
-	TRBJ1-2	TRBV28	ASSKRNYGYT
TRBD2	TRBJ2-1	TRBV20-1	SASGTSGRGNEQF
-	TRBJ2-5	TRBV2	ASPGGETQY
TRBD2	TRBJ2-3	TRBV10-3	AISGLAGVEDTQY
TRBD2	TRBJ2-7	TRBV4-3	ASSPSASGSLYEQY
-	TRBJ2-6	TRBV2	ASSVSGSGANVLT
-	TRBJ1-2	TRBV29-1	SVEASGATIVT
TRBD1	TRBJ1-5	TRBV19	ASKRTGGRLSNQPQH
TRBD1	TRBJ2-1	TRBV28	ASSTLGQGTEF
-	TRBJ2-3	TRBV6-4	ASSVEITDTQY
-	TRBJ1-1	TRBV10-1	ASSEKDKWFEAF
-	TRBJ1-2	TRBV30	AWSVEANYGYT
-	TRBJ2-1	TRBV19	ASSIFGNEQF
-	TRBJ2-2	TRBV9	ASSVGMESGGELF
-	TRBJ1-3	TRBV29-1	SVELVVAGPSGNTIY
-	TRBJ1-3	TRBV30	AWSVQAYSGNTIY
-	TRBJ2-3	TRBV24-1	ATSELSSTDTQY
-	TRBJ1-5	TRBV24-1	ATSDLKAGHQPQH